Presented here are 21 T cell receptor beta chains from one specimen sequenced in a study of T cells in Graves' hyperthyroidism and ophthalmopathy. TCR beta CDR3 region amplification was performed from RNA transcripts. An initial round of RT-PCR targeting the TCR CDR3 relied on the HTBI primer set. Via MiXCR, TCRdb re-called the multiplex PCR reads, giving one row per CDR3 protein. The data contain hundreds of thousands of distinct CDR3 sequences, about a sixth of them singletons. The sample was blood. The receptors come from a woman aged 18-30 years with Graves' hyperthyroidism.

The gene calls are TRBV24-1 and TRBJ1-5; D is uncertain. Germline V lookup: CDR1 KGHDR, CDR2 SFDVKD. The CDR3 runs to 17 residues. The V gene lost 4 bases and the J gene lost 1 base, with 16 bases spanning the gap. The CDR3 loop reads CATSDPRTSGSNQPQHF. CDR3 coding DNA: TGTGCCACCAGTGACCCGCGGACGAGTGGGAGCAATCAGCCCCAGCATTTT.

This clonotype was seen ten or more times. This chain joins TRBV7-2 and TRBJ1-4; D unresolved. Deletions cut 2 bases from V and 7 bases from J, with 11 bases between. The CDR3 is made up of 14 amino acids. Germline CDR1 is SGHTA and CDR2 is FQGNSA. This CDR3 is CASSLRPTLEKLFF. Here the CDR3 DNA reads TGTGCCAGCAGCTTAAGGCCAACGCTTGAAAAACTGTTTTTT.

This clonotype was counted between two and nine times. In nucleotides, the CDR3 is TGTGCCACCAGTGGACAAGGGGCCGGAGACAATGAGCAGTTCTTC. Translation gives CATSGQGAGDNEQFF. The chain has TRBV24-1 and TRBJ2-1, with D possibly matching TRBD1 (5 bases). With 5 bases removed from V and 5 bases from J, the gap between germline ends came to 15 bases. This CDR3 contains 15 residues. Germline V gene data show CDR1 as KGHDR and CDR2 as SFDVKD.

This clonotype showed up many times. One end of the junction does not line up with germline, which may come from a read error. V and J are TRBV10-2 and TRBJ1-1; D gene uncertain. The CDR3 covers 13 residues. CDR1 and CDR2 from the germline V gene are WSHSY and SAAADI. The CDR3 DNA sequence: TGTGCCAGCAGCGTCCGGGGGAACACTGAAGCTTTCTTT. Amino acids: CASSVRGNTEAFF.

This chain joins TRBV19 and TRBJ1-4; 11 bases agree with TRBD1. Looked up from germline, CDR1 is LNHDA and CDR2 is SQIVND (reference sequence). Trimming at V came to 1 base and at J to 6 bases, leaving 7 bases not matched to a gene. The CDR3 is 17 amino acids. CDR3 nucleotides: TGTGCCAGTAGTATAGGGACAGGGGGCGCCGAGGATGAAAAACTGTTTTTT. It encodes CASSIGTGGAEDEKLFF.

The table lists this clonotype with many counts. V and J are TRBV7-2 and TRBJ2-7; the D is unclear. Germline V gene sequence: CDR1 SGHTA, CDR2 FQGNSA. CDR3 size: 14 residues. The ends were cut back, 6 bases at V and 2 bases at J, with 14 bases in the middle. In DNA form, the CDR3 reads TGTGCCAGCAGTCGACGGCTTGTCCCCTACGAGCAGTACTTC. This gives the protein CASSRRLVPYEQYF.

This clonotype was counted at least ten times. V is TRBV2 and J is TRBJ2-5; TRBD1 aligns across 7 bases. With V trimmed by 3 bases and J by 5 bases, 3 bases remained unmatched. CDR1 and CDR2 (germline): SNHLY, FYNNEI. This CDR3 comprises 13 residues. CDR3 DNA: TGTGCCAGCAGTGAGACAGGGTGGGAGACCCAGTACTTC. It translates to CASSETGWETQYF.

This clonotype showed up just a few times. The V call is TRBV12-3 or TRBV12-4, the J call TRBJ2-3; TRBD2 matches at 9 bases. The V gene end was trimmed by 4 bases and the J gene end by 4 bases; junction bases not matched to a gene: 15. CDR3 size: 18 residues. The CDR3 loop is CASSSLPHSGSGPDTQYF. The CDR3 DNA sequence: TGTGCCAGCAGTTCCTTGCCTCATAGCGGGAGTGGTCCAGATACGCAGTATTTT.

This clonotype has at least ten counts. This rearrangement joins TRBV20-1 to TRBJ1-1; perhaps TRBD1 as D (6 bases). Germline V CDR1 and CDR2: DFQATT, SNEGSKA (reference sequence). The ends were cut back, 6 bases at V and 4 bases at J, with 12 bases in the middle. This CDR3 is built from 12 residues. This chain's CDR3 is CSAKRGGTEAFF. The CDR3 nucleotides are TGCAGTGCGAAAAGGGGGGGCACTGAAGCTTTCTTT.

The chain carries TRBV18 and TRBJ1-5; 7 bases are a match to TRBD1. The V segment lost 4 bases and the J segment 4 bases; nucleotides outside the gene matches: 7. CDR1 is KGHSH, CDR2 LQKENI, per germline. The CDR3 consists of 15 residues. The DNA of the CDR3 is TGTGCCAGCTCACTTGCCGGGACAGAAAATCAGCCCCAGCATTTT. Translation: CASSLAGTENQPQHF.

This clonotype showed up many times. V and J are TRBV12-3 or TRBV12-4 and TRBJ1-3; D might be TRBD1 (5 bases). V gave up 2 bases and J gave up 0 bases, with 11 bases separating them. The CDR3 runs to 16 residues. CDR3 bases: TGTGCCAGCAGTTTAAGGGGACGGCTCTCTGGAAACACCATATATTTT. It specifies CASSLRGRLSGNTIYF.

There are many counts of this clonotype. The gene calls are TRBV5-1 and TRBJ1-1, with 7 bases identical to TRBD1. V shed 2 bases, J shed 4 bases, and the junction held 5 bases outside the gene matches. The CDR3 runs to 14 residues. Germline loops: CDR1 SGHRS, CDR2 YFSETQ. CDR3 DNA sequence: TGCGCCAGCAGCTTTGGACAGGCAGCCACTGAAGCTTTCTTT. It encodes CASSFGQAATEAFF.

This clonotype occurred many times. This sequence joins TRBV3-1 and TRBJ2-7; tentative D call: TRBD1 (6 bases). V was shortened by 1 base and J by 7 bases, with 17 bases between the two germline ends. The CDR3 has 15 residues. In germline, CDR1 is LGHDT, CDR2 YNNKEL (reference sequence). CDR3 in DNA: TGTGCCAGCAGCCAAGCCGGGGTGTCGGGACAAGAGCAGTACTTC. It codes for CASSQAGVSGQEQYF.

This clonotype was detected only a few times. The chain combines TRBV11-2 with TRBJ2-2; D not certain. V gave up 2 bases and J gave up 5 bases, with 9 bases separating them. Per the germline V gene, CDR1 is SGHAT and CDR2 is FQNNGV. The CDR3 consists of 14 residues. CDR3: CASSLRPTTGELFF. The CDR3 nucleotides are TGTGCCAGCAGCTTACGCCCAACGACCGGGGAGCTGTTTTTT. Variable domain in full (rest from reference TRBV11-2 and TRBJ2-2): EAGVAQSPRYKIIEKRQSVAFWCNPISGHATLYWYQQILGQGPKLLIQFQNNGVVDDSQLPKDRFSAERLKGVDSTLKIQPAKLEDSAVYLCASSLRPTTGELFFGEGSRLTVL.

This chain joins TRBV5-4 and TRBJ2-2; D call uncertain. Per the germline V gene, CDR1 is SGHNT and CDR2 is YYREEE (reference sequence). The CDR3 sequence is 15 residues long. The ends were cut back, 3 bases at V and 4 bases at J, with 13 bases in the middle. The CDR3 DNA follows: TGTGCCAGCAGCTCGGTGACTGTGGGCACCGGGGAGCTGTTTTTT. It is translated as CASSSVTVGTGELFF. Variable domain in full (rest from reference TRBV5-4 and TRBJ2-2): ETGVTQSPTHLIKTRGQQVTLRCSSQSGHNTVSWYQQALGQGPQFIFQYYREEENGRGNFPPRFSGLQFPNYSSELNVNALELDDSALYLCASSSVTVGTGELFFGEGSRLTVL.

This clonotype was seen ten or more times. The chain employs TRBV6-1 and TRBJ2-2, with D unresolved. Germline V gene data show CDR1 as MNHNS and CDR2 as SASEGT. With 4 bases removed from V and 3 bases from J, the gap between germline ends came to 9 bases. CDR3 size: 14 residues. The DNA of the CDR3 is TGTGCCAGCAGTGGAGATGCGGACACCGGGGAGCTGTTTTTT. Protein: CASSGDADTGELFF.

This clonotype appeared a few times. This rearrangement joins TRBV6-2 or TRBV6-3 to TRBJ1-4, with a possible D match to TRBD1 (5 bases). CDR3 length: 19 amino acids. Germline V gene sequence: CDR1 MNHEY, CDR2 SVGEGT. The germline V and J ends were trimmed by 2 bases and 7 bases, with 26 bases remaining between them. CDR3 in DNA: TGTGCCAGCAGTTACCGCGTGGGGCAGGTCAAATCGGCGGGTGAAAAACTGTTTTTT. It encodes CASSYRVGQVKSAGEKLFF.

This clonotype showed up just a few times. For the CDR3, the DNA is TGTGCCAGCAGGGACAGGGGCTCAGATACGCAGTATTTT. Residues: CASRDRGSDTQYF. The chain has TRBV27 and TRBJ2-3; 9 positions agree with TRBD1. In germline, CDR1 is MNHEY, CDR2 SMNVEV (reference sequence). J lost 4 bases, V lost 6 bases, and 2 bases had no gene match. This CDR3 is 13 amino acids long.

This clonotype showed up just a few times. V is TRBV6-4 and J is TRBJ1-1; 8 nucleotides line up with TRBD1. The CDR3 runs to 15 residues. CDR1 MRHNA and CDR2 SNTAGT come from the germline V gene. Germline trimming cut 4 bases from V and 1 base from J; bases unmatched to any gene: 5. The CDR3 is CASSAEQGGNTEAFF. The CDR3 DNA reads TGTGCCAGCAGTGCCGAACAGGGGGGGAACACTGAAGCTTTCTTT.

The sample holds a few counts of this clonotype. The chain uses TRBV20-1 and TRBJ2-4, with D perhaps matching TRBD1 (6 bases). Between the trimmed V and J ends, which lost 1 base and 9 bases, there was a span of 19 bases. CDR3 size: 15 residues. Germline assignment: CDR1 DFQATT and CDR2 SNEGSKA (reference sequence). In DNA form, the CDR3 reads TGCAGTGCTAGAGCCCGGTCACAGGGTTTCGGCATTCAGTACTTC. It translates to CSARARSQGFGIQYF.

Only a few counts were recorded for this clonotype. This chain links TRBV18 with TRBJ2-2, with D unclear. Trimming stripped 2 bases from V and 3 bases from J, with 10 bases between. CDR3 length: 15 amino acids. Germline V gene sequence: CDR1 KGHSH, CDR2 LQKENI. The CDR3 region has the DNA TGTGCCAGCTCACCATTTATTGATCACACCGGGGAGCTGTTTTTT. Encoded protein: CASSPFIDHTGELFF.